This note documents a single TCR beta chain sequence. The protocol was immunoSEQ multiplex PCR, while the TCRdb copy is restricted to in-frame clones and leaves out a portion. The sample comprises a few hundred thousand clones, more than 75% of which are singletons, and 2.5% to 3% rests with the top ten. This sample is part of a study of blood T cell repertoires in COVID-19. CDR3 length: 16 residues. Looked up from germline, CDR1 is MNHEY and CDR2 is SMNVEV (reference sequence). J gave up 7 bases and V 6 bases, and 13 bases lay outside the gene matches. The chain joins TRBV27 to TRBJ2-2; 8 nucleotides line up with TRBD2. The clonotype comes from a woman in her 30s who had recovered from COVID-19. Sequencing input: PBMCs or T cells enriched from blood (not recorded which). CDR3 nucleotide sequence: TGTGCCAGCAGCCCCGTTTCCAGCGGGAGCGGCGGGGAGCTGTTTTTT. It specifies CASSPVSSGSGGELFF.